This note documents a single T cell receptor beta chain sequence. Its cognate antigen is unknown. The PCR ran on 60 Vbeta and 13 Jbeta primers. The protocol was immunoSEQ multiplex PCR, while the TCRdb copy is restricted to in-frame clones and leaves out a portion. This table holds more than 85,000 clones, 60% to 80% found once. This specimen belongs to a study of cytomegalovirus exposure and HLA in healthy donors. About the study: A previous analysis identified fewer than 130 million unique TCR beta sequences derived from about 180 million T cells. Regarding the study as a whole: Most TCR sequences were uncommon, yet certain public TCRs appeared in many donors. For cytomegalovirus status, the classifier reportedly gave diagnoses with high specificity and sensitivity.

The CDR3 has 13 amino acids. Germline V gives CDR1 LNHDA, CDR2 SQIVND (reference sequence). The trim removed 6 bases at V and 7 bases at J, leaving 7 bases unmatched. V usage is TRBV19 and J usage is TRBJ1-1, with TRBD1 matching over 8 bases. Sequencing was done on a sample of PBMCs. This receptor was identified in a female donor in good health and CMV-seronegative. The CDR3, as DNA: TGTGCCAGTAGATCACAGGGGGTCGGTGAAGCTTTCTTT. It codes for CASRSQGVGEAFF.